The 21 T cell receptor beta chains reported below all come from one sample, sequenced in a study of blood T cells in healthy people across ages. Sample-barcoded 5' priming and a J-beta primer mix drove a second PCR of 7 to 11 cycles. Each CDR3 protein is one row after TCRdb ran MiXCR on the 5' RACE reads. The profile shows around 1.5 million distinct CDR3 sequences, 42% of them singletons. The sample taken for sequencing was blood. These receptors were obtained from a woman between 18 and 30 years old in good health.

In this sample, this clonotype turned up many times. The chain employs TRBV6-5 and TRBJ2-3; no definite D call. This CDR3 spans 14 amino acids. Between the trimmed V and J ends, which lost 0 bases and 6 bases, there was a span of 10 bases. Germline values: CDR1 MNHEY, CDR2 SVGAGI. CDR3 coding DNA: TGTGCCAGCAGTTACTCGGACCCCCGTGATACGCAGTATTTT. This gives the protein CASSYSDPRDTQYF.

This clonotype has more than one count but fewer than ten. The V call is TRBV29-1, the J call TRBJ1-2, with D hard to call. The CDR3 runs to 15 residues. Germline V gene lookup returns CDR1 SQVTM and CDR2 ANQGSEA. V dropped 1 base and J dropped 5 bases, with 17 bases sitting between them. The CDR3 DNA follows: TGCAGCGTTGAAGCGGCAGGCAGGAGAGCATATGGCTACACCTTC. Translation: CSVEAAGRRAYGYTF.

There are a few counts of this clonotype. The chain uses TRBV5-1 and TRBJ1-4, with D uncertain. Between the trimmed V and J ends, which lost 4 bases and 0 bases, there was a span of 7 bases. CDR1 and CDR2 from the germline V gene are SGHRS and YFSETQ. This CDR3 has 14 residues. The CDR3 DNA is TGCGCCAGCAGCCCGGAGTCAACTAATGAAAAACTGTTTTTT. Translated, it gives CASSPESTNEKLFF.

This clonotype was seen more than once but under ten times. The CDR3 loop is CASSGSGLASLDTQYF. The DNA for the CDR3 is TGTGCCAGCAGCGGCTCGGGACTAGCGTCCTTGGATACGCAGTATTTT. The rearrangement links TRBV3-1 to TRBJ2-3; 10 bases match TRBD2. The trim removed 5 bases at V and 6 bases at J, leaving 11 bases unmatched. Per the germline V gene, CDR1 is LGHDT and CDR2 is YNNKEL (reference sequence). CDR3 length: 16 amino acids.

This clonotype was counted only a few times. This chain connects TRBV7-2 to TRBJ1-2; TRBD1 matches 8 bases. Unmatched junction bases numbered 14, after V lost 5 bases and J lost 6 bases. Per the germline V gene, CDR1 is SGHTA and CDR2 is FQGNSA. The CDR3 has 16 amino acids. The CDR3 DNA is TGTGCCAGCAGCAAGGACAGGGCGCTTTTTACGGATGGCTACACCTTC. Translation: CASSKDRALFTDGYTF.

CDR3 in amino acids: CASSLAHNGEAFF. In DNA, the CDR3 is TGTGCCAGCAGCTTAGCACATAATGGCGAAGCTTTCTTT. The rearrangement joins TRBV7-2 to TRBJ1-1; D uncertain. The V and J ends lost 0 bases and 8 bases respectively, with 10 bases between them. The CDR3 consists of 13 residues. CDR1 SGHTA and CDR2 FQGNSA come from the germline V gene.

The CDR3 bases are TGCAGCGCTTCTAACAGGGGAGGTGAAAAACTGTTTTTT. It yields the protein CSASNRGGEKLFF. This chain uses TRBV29-1 with TRBJ1-4; TRBD1 matches at 7 bases. The V segment lost 7 bases and the J segment 7 bases; nucleotides outside the gene matches: 9. This CDR3 region has 13 residues. CDR1 and CDR2 from the germline V gene are SQVTM and ANQGSEA.

This chain joins TRBV6-5 and TRBJ2-1, with 10 bases identical to TRBD2. The J segment lost 1 base and the V segment lost 6 bases, leaving 6 bases of the junction unmatched. This CDR3 comprises 16 residues. In germline, CDR1 is MNHEY, CDR2 SVGAGI. CDR3 residues: CASSGASGGSYNEQFF. CDR3 DNA sequence: TGTGCCAGCAGCGGGGCTAGCGGGGGATCCTACAATGAGCAGTTCTTC.

The rearrangement uses TRBV6-5 and TRBJ1-1; TRBD1 aligns across 8 bases. This CDR3 has 16 amino acids. Germline V gene sequence: CDR1 MNHEY, CDR2 SVGAGI. Trimming took 1 base from V and 1 from J; bases not matched to a gene: 5. The CDR3 protein is CASSYFRTGRNTEAFF. The CDR3 DNA reads TGTGCCAGCAGTTACTTCCGGACAGGGAGGAACACTGAAGCTTTCTTT.

The chain recombines TRBV11-2 with TRBJ2-1; D may correspond to TRBD1 or TRBD2 (5 bases each). Germline loops: CDR1 SGHAT, CDR2 FQNNGV. Trimming removed 1 base at V and 4 bases at J, with 17 bases between. This CDR3 has 17 amino acids. This chain's CDR3 is CASSLGVSGPLYNEQFF. The CDR3 DNA reads TGTGCCAGCAGCTTAGGGGTTTCGGGGCCGCTATACAATGAGCAGTTCTTC.

There are a few counts of this clonotype. CDR3 protein: CASSTQPTPMNTEAFF. The CDR3 DNA reads as TGCGCCAGCAGCACCCAACCGACACCTATGAACACTGAAGCTTTCTTT. The rearrangement joins TRBV5-1 to TRBJ1-1; D is undetermined. This CDR3 region has 16 residues. V gave up 4 bases and J gave up 0 bases, with 16 bases separating them. In germline, CDR1 is SGHRS, CDR2 YFSETQ.

This clonotype was seen a handful of times. The rearrangement joins TRBV11-2 to TRBJ2-5, with 8 positions matching TRBD1. Germline CDR1 reads SGHAT; CDR2 reads FQNNGV. Germline trimming cut 4 bases from V and 1 base from J; bases unmatched to any gene: 8. CDR3 size: 16 residues. The CDR3 DNA reads as TGTGCCAGCAGCTCATACCGGACAGGGTCCCAAGAGACCCAGTACTTC. Protein sequence: CASSSYRTGSQETQYF.

The chain employs TRBV20-1 and TRBJ2-4, with D possibly TRBD1 on 6 matching bases. Germline-derived CDR1 and CDR2 are DFQATT and SNEGSKA (reference sequence). Trimming cost V 4 bases and J 0 bases, with 16 bases left between them. The CDR3 has 16 residues. In DNA form, the CDR3 reads TGCAGTGCTACTCTCCAGACAGGTCGAGCCAAAAACATTCAGTACTTC. This sequence encodes CSATLQTGRAKNIQYF.

In this sample, this clonotype turned up many times. V is TRBV29-1 and J is TRBJ2-5; D gene uncertain. The CDR3 totals 12 residues. Germline V lookup: CDR1 SQVTM, CDR2 ANQGSEA. Trimming took 6 bases from V and 5 from J, leaving 13 bases between them. CDR3 in amino acids: CSVADLRETQYF. CDR3 bases: TGCAGCGTAGCTGATCTAAGGGAGACCCAGTACTTC.

The rearrangement joins TRBV2 to TRBJ2-6; D might be TRBD1 (5 bases). The CDR3 is made up of 16 amino acids. From germline, CDR1 is SNHLY and CDR2 FYNNEI. V gave up 5 bases and J gave up 0 bases, with 11 bases separating them. CDR3: CASSPDSNSGANVLTF. As DNA, the CDR3 is TGTGCCAGCAGTCCCGACAGTAACTCTGGGGCCAACGTCCTGACTTTC. Variable domain in full (rest from reference TRBV2 and TRBJ2-6): EPEVTQTPSHQVTQMGQEVILRCVPISNHLYFYWYRQILGQKVEFLVSFYNNEISEKSEIFDDQFSVERPDGSNFTLKIRSTKLEDSAMYFCASSPDSNSGANVLTFGAGSRLTVL.

The chain uses TRBV20-1 and TRBJ2-1; 8 bases are shared with TRBD2. The trim removed 0 bases at V and 8 bases at J, leaving 18 bases unmatched. The CDR3 runs to 18 residues. Per the germline V gene, CDR1 is DFQATT and CDR2 is SNEGSKA (reference sequence). The CDR3, as DNA: TGCAGTGCTAGAGATCTTGGCAGCGGGAGTAGTAAGCTAGATGAGCAGTTCTTC. Encoded protein: CSARDLGSGSSKLDEQFF.

The rearrangement uses TRBV30 and TRBJ1-1; 9 nucleotides align to TRBD1. With 0 bases clipped from V and 12 bases from J, the junction kept 8 bases outside the gene matches. CDR1 GTSNPN and CDR2 SVGIG come from the germline V gene (reference sequence). The CDR3 length is 13 residues. Here the CDR3 reads CAWSVPGQGSSFF. The CDR3 DNA is TGTGCCTGGAGTGTACCGGGACAGGGAAGTTCTTTCTTT.

CDR3 sequence: CASSLLTGLGEQYF. The DNA for the CDR3 is TGTGCCAGCAGCTTACTGACAGGCTTGGGTGAGCAGTACTTC. The V gene is TRBV5-5, the J gene TRBJ2-7, with D perhaps matching TRBD1 (6 bases). The V end lost 2 bases, the J end lost 7 bases, and 16 bases lay between the germline ends. There are 14 residues in the CDR3. Germline V lookup: CDR1 SGHKS, CDR2 YYEKEE (reference sequence).

Concerning this clonotype itself: One junction end disagrees with the germline gene, perhaps due to a read error. The V call is TRBV24-1, the J call TRBJ2-1; TRBD2 matches at 11 bases. Germline V CDR1 and CDR2: KGHDR, SFDVKD. This CDR3 has 16 amino acids. The CDR3 region is CATSDSLAGGHNEQIF. The CDR3 nucleotides read TGTGCCACCAGTGATTCCCTAGCGGGAGGACACAATGAGCAGATCTTC.

There are a few counts of this clonotype. The chain uses TRBV20-1 and TRBJ2-1; the D gene is possibly TRBD2 (5 bases). The CDR3 length is 13 residues. Germline V gene data show CDR1 as DFQATT and CDR2 as SNEGSKA (reference sequence). Deletions cut 3 bases from V and 3 bases from J, with 9 bases between. DNA of the CDR3: TGCAGTGCTAGGCCGGGATTCTACAATGAGCAGTTCTTC. Translated: CSARPGFYNEQFF.

As concerns this clonotype: One end of the junction is discordant with germline, which a read error may explain. CDR3 DNA sequence: TGTGCCAGCAACCAAAGGACAGGGGTTTTTGGGCACTATGGCTACACCTTC. Translating gives CASNQRTGVFGHYGYTF. The J gene is TRBJ1-2, the V gene TRBV4-2; TRBD1 matches 9 bases. Germline V CDR1 and CDR2: LGHNA, YNFKEQ. The CDR3 totals 17 residues.